This TCR beta chain is drawn from a study of shared clonotypes between healthy human individuals. For this clone: As yet, its antigen is unknown.

V lost 5 bases and J lost 0; bases outside the gene matches: 4. The CDR3 has 15 residues. In germline, CDR1 is MNHEY, CDR2 SMNVEV (reference sequence). Assay used: immunoSEQ multiplex PCR; TCRdb lists only in-frame clones, some missing. This repertoire shows 2 million to 2.5 million clones, roughly 90% found once; its top ten account for 0.37%. Broader study findings: A handful of donors showed sharing of roughly 5% of naive CD4 clonotypes.

The chain joins TRBV27 to TRBJ2-1; 7 bases agree with TRBD1. The clonotype was recovered from a man between 18 and 29 years old in good health. Some clones in this sample may be carry-over from other donors' samples. Sequenced input: naive CD4+ T cells from PBMCs. Documented subset: CD45RA+ positively selected. This CDR3 is CASSAAGGSYNEQFF. CDR3 coding DNA: TGTGCCAGCAGTGCGGCAGGGGGCTCCTACAATGAGCAGTTCTTC.